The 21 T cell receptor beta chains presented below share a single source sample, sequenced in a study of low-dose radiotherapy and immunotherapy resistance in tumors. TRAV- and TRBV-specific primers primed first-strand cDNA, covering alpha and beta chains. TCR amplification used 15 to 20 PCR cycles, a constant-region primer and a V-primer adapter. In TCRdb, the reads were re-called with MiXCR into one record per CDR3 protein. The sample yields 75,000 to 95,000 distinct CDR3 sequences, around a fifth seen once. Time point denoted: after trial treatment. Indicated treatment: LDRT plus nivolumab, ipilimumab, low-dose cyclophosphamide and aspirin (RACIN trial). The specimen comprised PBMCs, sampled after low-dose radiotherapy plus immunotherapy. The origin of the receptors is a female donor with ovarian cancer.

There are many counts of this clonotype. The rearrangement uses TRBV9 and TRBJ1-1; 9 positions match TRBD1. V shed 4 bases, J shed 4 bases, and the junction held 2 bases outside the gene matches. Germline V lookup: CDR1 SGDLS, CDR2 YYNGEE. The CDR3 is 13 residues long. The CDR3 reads CASSTGQGTEAFF. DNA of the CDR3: TGTGCCAGCAGCACGGGACAGGGCACTGAAGCTTTCTTT.

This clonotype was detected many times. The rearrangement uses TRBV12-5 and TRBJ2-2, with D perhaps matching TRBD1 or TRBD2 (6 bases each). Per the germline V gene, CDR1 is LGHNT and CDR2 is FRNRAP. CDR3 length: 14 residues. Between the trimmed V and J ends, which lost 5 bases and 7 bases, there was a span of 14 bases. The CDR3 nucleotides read TGTGCTAGTGGTCCTTCGGGGGCTGACGGGGAGCTGTTTTTT. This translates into CASGPSGADGELFF. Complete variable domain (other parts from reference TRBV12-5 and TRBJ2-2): DARVTQTPRHKVTEMGQEVTMRCQPILGHNTVFWYRQTMMQGLELLAYFRNRAPLDDSGMPKDRFSAEMPDATLATLKIQPSEPRDSAVYFCASGPSGADGELFFGEGSRLTVL.

The CDR3 DNA sequence: TGCAGCGTTGAAGCGGGGAACACTCTTCTTAACACTGAAGCTTTCTTT. Protein product: CSVEAGNTLLNTEAFF. The genes are TRBV29-1 and TRBJ1-1; no reliable D call. The germline CDR1 and CDR2 sequences are SQVTM and ANQGSEA. The CDR3 has 16 amino acids. V dropped 1 base and J dropped 2 bases, with 17 bases sitting between them.

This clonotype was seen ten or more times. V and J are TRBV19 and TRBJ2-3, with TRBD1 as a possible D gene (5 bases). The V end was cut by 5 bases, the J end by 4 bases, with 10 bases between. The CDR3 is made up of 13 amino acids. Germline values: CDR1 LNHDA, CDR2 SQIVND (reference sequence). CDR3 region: CASSDSLADTQYF. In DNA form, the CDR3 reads TGTGCCAGTAGTGACAGCCTGGCAGATACGCAGTATTTT.

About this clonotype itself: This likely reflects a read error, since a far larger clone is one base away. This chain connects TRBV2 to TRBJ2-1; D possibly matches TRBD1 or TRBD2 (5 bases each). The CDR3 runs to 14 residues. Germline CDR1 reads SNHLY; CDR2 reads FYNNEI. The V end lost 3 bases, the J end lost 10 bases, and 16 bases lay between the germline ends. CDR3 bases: TGTGCCAGCAGTGAGGGTCCAGGGAGCTACGAGCAGTTCTTC. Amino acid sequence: CASSEGPGSYEQFF.

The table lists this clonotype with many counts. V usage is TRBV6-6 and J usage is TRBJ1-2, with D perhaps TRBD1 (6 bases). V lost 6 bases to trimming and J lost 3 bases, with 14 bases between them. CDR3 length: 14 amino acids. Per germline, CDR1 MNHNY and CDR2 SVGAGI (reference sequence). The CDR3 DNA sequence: TGTGCCAGCAGAAGGACAGCCCAGGACTATGGCTACACCTTC. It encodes CASRRTAQDYGYTF.

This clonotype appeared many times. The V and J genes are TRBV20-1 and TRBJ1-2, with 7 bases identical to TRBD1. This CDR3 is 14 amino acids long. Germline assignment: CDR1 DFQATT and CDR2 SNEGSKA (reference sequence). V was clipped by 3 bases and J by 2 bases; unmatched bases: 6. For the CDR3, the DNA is TGCAGTGCTAGCCGACCGGGACAGAACTATGGCTACACCTTC. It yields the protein CSASRPGQNYGYTF.

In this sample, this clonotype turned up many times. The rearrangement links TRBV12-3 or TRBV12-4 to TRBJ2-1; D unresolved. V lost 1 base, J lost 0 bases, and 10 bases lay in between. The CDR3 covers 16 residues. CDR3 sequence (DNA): TGTGCCAGCAGTTTAGACTCACCCGGCTCCTACAATGAGCAGTTCTTC. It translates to CASSLDSPGSYNEQFF.

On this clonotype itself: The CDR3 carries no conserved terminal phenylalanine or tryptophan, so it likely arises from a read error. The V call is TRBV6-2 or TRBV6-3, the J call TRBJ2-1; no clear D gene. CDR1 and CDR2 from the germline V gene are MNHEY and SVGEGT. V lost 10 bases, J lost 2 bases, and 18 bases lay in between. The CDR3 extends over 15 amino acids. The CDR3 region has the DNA TGTGCCAACAGCTCGTCCCCACTGGCCTACAATGAGCAGTTCATC. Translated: CANSSSPLAYNEQFI.

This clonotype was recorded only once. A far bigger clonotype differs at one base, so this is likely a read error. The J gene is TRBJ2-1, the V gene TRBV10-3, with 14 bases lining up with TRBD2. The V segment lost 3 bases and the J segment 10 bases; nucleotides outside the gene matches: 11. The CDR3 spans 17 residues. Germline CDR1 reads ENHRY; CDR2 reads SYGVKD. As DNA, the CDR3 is TGTGCCATCAGTGAACCTGGGACTAGCGGGAGTCCCTACGAGCAGTTCTTC. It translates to CAISEPGTSGSPYEQFF.

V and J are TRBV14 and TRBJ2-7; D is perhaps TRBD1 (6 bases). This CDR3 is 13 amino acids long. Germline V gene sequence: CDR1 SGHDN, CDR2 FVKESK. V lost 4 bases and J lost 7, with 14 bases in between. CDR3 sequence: CASSPRTEGEQYF. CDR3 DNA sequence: TGTGCCAGCAGCCCTCGGACAGAAGGGGAGCAGTACTTC.

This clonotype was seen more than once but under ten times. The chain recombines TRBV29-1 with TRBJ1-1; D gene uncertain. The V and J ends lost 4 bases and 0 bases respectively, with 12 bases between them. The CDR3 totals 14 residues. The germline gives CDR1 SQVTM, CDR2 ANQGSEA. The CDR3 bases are TGCAGCGTTGTATACGGAACTATGAACACTGAAGCTTTCTTT. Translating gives CSVVYGTMNTEAFF.

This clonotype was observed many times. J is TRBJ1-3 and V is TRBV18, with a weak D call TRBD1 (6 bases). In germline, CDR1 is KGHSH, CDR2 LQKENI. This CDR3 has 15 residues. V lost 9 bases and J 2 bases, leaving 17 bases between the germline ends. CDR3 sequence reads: CASSTGSATGNTIYF. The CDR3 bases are TGTGCCAGTTCTACAGGGAGCGCCACTGGAAACACCATATATTTT.

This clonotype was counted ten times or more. In nucleotides, the CDR3 is TGTGCCAGCAGTTTATCGCCTCGATGGGCCGGGGAAAAACTGTTTTTT. It is translated as CASSLSPRWAGEKLFF. The chain recombines TRBV27 with TRBJ1-4; D gene unclear. Germline CDR1 and CDR2: MNHEY and SMNVEV (reference sequence). This CDR3 has 16 residues. With 0 bases removed from V and 8 bases from J, the gap between germline ends came to 16 bases.

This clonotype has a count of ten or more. The CDR3 here is CSVEDQGGLRETQYF. The CDR3 DNA is TGCAGCGTTGAAGATCAGGGAGGCCTCAGGGAGACCCAGTACTTC. The rearrangement joins TRBV29-1 to TRBJ2-5, with D possibly matching TRBD2 (6 bases). Germline-derived CDR1 and CDR2 are SQVTM and ANQGSEA. The CDR3 has 15 residues. The ends were cut back, 0 bases at V and 5 bases at J, with 16 bases in the middle.

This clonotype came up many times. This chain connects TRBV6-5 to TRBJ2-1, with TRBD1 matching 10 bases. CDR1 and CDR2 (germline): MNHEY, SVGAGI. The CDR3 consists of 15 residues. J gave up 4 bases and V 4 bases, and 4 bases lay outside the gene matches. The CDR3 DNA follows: TGTGCCAGCAGTTGGGGACAGGGGTATTACAATGAGCAGTTCTTC. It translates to CASSWGQGYYNEQFF.

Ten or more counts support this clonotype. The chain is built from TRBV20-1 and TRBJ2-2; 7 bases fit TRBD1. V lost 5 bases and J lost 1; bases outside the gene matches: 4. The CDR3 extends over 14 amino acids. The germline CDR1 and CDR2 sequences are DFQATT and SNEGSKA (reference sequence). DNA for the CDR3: TGCAGTGCTCAGAGGGGGCGGAACACCGGGGAGCTGTTTTTT. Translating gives CSAQRGRNTGELFF.

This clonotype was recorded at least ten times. DNA of the CDR3: TGTGCCAGCAGCCCCGGACAGGGCCAGGGCAATCAGCCCCAGCATTTT. It is translated as CASSPGQGQGNQPQHF. The V gene is TRBV12-3 or TRBV12-4, the J gene TRBJ1-5; 8 bases agree with TRBD1. J lost 2 bases, V lost 6 bases, and 9 bases had no gene match. The CDR3 runs 16 residues.

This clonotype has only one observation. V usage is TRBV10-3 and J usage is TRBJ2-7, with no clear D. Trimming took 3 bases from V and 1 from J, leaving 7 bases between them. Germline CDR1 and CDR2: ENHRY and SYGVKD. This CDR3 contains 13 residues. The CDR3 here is CAISDGSSYEQYF. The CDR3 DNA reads TGTGCCATCAGTGACGGCAGTTCCTACGAGCAGTACTTC.

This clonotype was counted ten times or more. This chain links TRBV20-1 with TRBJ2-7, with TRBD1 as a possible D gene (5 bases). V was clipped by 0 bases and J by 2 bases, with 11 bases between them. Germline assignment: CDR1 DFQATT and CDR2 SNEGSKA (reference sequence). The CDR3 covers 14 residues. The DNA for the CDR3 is TGCAGTGCTAGAGATCGACAGCAAACCTACGAGCAGTACTTC. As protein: CSARDRQQTYEQYF.

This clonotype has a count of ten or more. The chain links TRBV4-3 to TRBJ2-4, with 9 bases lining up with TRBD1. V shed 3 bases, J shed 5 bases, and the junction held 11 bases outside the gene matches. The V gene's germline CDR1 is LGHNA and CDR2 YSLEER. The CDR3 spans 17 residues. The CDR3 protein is CASSQNRGPTSQNIQYF. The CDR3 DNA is TGCGCCAGCAGCCAGAACAGGGGGCCTACTTCCCAAAACATTCAGTACTTC.